Each of the 18 T cell receptor beta chains below was sequenced from the same sample in a study of blood T cells in healthy people across ages. With a J-beta primer mix and a sample-barcoded 5' primer, a second PCR ran roughly 6 to 11 cycles. TCRdb used MiXCR to reprocess the 5' RACE reads, holding one entry per CDR3 protein. The table has over 950,000 distinct CDR3 sequences, 35% to 45% seen once. Specimen: blood. These receptors were taken from a young man in good health.

This clonotype was counted only a few times. The chain carries TRBV6-6 and TRBJ2-1, with TRBD1 matching 9 bases. Germline values: CDR1 MNHNY, CDR2 SVGAGI (reference sequence). Unmatched junction bases numbered 8, after V lost 5 bases and J lost 15 bases. The CDR3 runs 12 residues. The CDR3 DNA reads TGTGCCAGCAGTCCCCAGGTGGGACAGGGGTTCTTC. Protein sequence: CASSPQVGQGFF.

In its sample, this clonotype was seen many times. This chain connects TRBV6-5 to TRBJ2-1; 12 nucleotides line up with TRBD2. V dropped 6 bases and J dropped 7; count of bases not matched to a gene: 1. The CDR3 runs 13 residues. Per the germline V gene, CDR1 is MNHEY and CDR2 is SVGAGI. The CDR3 here is CASRLAGGNEQFF. In DNA form, the CDR3 reads TGTGCCAGCAGACTAGCGGGGGGAAATGAGCAGTTCTTC.

The chain combines TRBV6-2 or TRBV6-3 with TRBJ2-5, with 8 bases that match TRBD2. J gave up 6 bases and V 7 bases, and 13 bases lay outside the gene matches. Per the germline V gene, CDR1 is MNHEY and CDR2 is SVGEGT. There are 15 residues in the CDR3. The chain's CDR3 is CASIASGGREKTQYF. CDR3 DNA sequence: TGTGCCAGCATTGCCTCGGGGGGGCGAGAAAAGACCCAGTACTTC.

This chain uses TRBV20-1 with TRBJ2-1, with no clear D. Germline CDR1 reads DFQATT; CDR2 reads SNEGSKA (reference sequence). Trimming pared 1 base from V and 4 bases from J, leaving 11 bases between. This CDR3 has 14 residues. CDR3 sequence (DNA): TGCAGTGCTAGAGGTGGGCCTCATTACAATGAGCAGTTCTTC. Translating it yields CSARGGPHYNEQFF.

This clonotype was detected only once. The chain uses TRBV7-2 and TRBJ1-6; D unresolved. V lost 3 bases to trimming and J lost 0 bases, with 15 bases between them. The germline CDR1 and CDR2 sequences are SGHTA and FQGNSA. The CDR3 runs to 18 residues. The DNA for the CDR3 is TGTGCCAGCAGCTTTAAGGGTTCGGAGAGCTCCTATAATTCACCCCTCCACTTT. This translates into CASSFKGSESSYNSPLHF.

The chain links TRBV20-1 to TRBJ2-5, with D possibly being TRBD2 (6 bases). Germline V lookup: CDR1 DFQATT, CDR2 SNEGSKA (reference sequence). Between the trimmed V and J ends, which lost 1 base and 11 bases, there was a span of 14 bases. CDR3 length: 12 residues. CDR3 bases: TGCAGTGCTAGAGGGAGGGTTGATGAGCAGTACTTC. Its protein is CSARGRVDEQYF.

Comment on this clonotype: One end of the junction is discordant with germline, which a read error may explain. The J gene is TRBJ2-1, the V gene TRBV24-1, with D tentatively TRBD2 (7 bases). Germline-derived CDR1 and CDR2 are KGHDR and SFDVKD. The CDR3 sequence is 16 residues long. The CDR3 loop reads CATSDGGGSSYNKQFF. The CDR3, as DNA: TGTGCCACCAGTGATGGCGGGGGCTCGTCTTACAATAAGCAGTTCTTC.

The chain joins TRBV12-3 or TRBV12-4 to TRBJ1-1, with 10 bases identical to TRBD1. The CDR3 loop spans 14 amino acids. Trimming cost V 5 bases and J 6 bases; bases outside gene matches: 6. This CDR3 is CASSTRDRGSEAFF. DNA for the CDR3: TGTGCCAGCAGTACTCGGGACAGGGGTTCTGAAGCTTTCTTT.

The chain couples TRBV29-1 to TRBJ1-2; TRBD1 agrees at 7 bases. Germline loops: CDR1 SQVTM, CDR2 ANQGSEA. With 1 base clipped from V and 0 bases from J, the junction kept 5 bases outside the gene matches. There are 15 residues in the CDR3. CDR3 protein: CSVEGGTDANYGYTF. The CDR3 nucleotides read TGCAGCGTTGAAGGGGGGACAGATGCTAACTATGGCTACACCTTC.

This clonotype has a count of ten or more. The chain uses TRBV10-3 and TRBJ2-1; D perhaps matches TRBD2 (7 bases). Per germline, CDR1 ENHRY and CDR2 SYGVKD. Trimming took off 11 bases at V and 9 bases at J, with 26 bases between the two ends. The CDR3 consists of 15 residues. Here the CDR3 DNA reads TGTGCCTGCAACAGGGAGGGAGGGCAGTTGGGTGAGCAGTTCTTC. Encoded protein: CACNREGGQLGEQFF.

This clonotype has more than one count but fewer than ten. The chain links TRBV12-3 or TRBV12-4 to TRBJ2-1, with a possible D match to TRBD2 (6 bases). The germline V and J ends were trimmed by 3 bases and 4 bases, with 13 bases remaining between them. This CDR3 is built from 15 residues. CDR3 nucleotides: TGTGCCAGCAGTTTTTGGGGGGACCCTTACAATGAGCAGTTCTTC. Translating gives CASSFWGDPYNEQFF.

In this sample, this clonotype turned up once. The chain joins TRBV4-3 to TRBJ1-2, with TRBD1 identical over 8 bases. Looked up from germline, CDR1 is LGHNA and CDR2 is YSLEER. CDR3 length: 19 residues. The CDR3 nucleotides read TGCACCGGCAGCCAAGACGGACAGGGAACAGGGACGGCCCTTAATGGCTACACCTTC. This sequence encodes CTGSQDGQGTGTALNGYTF.

The V gene is TRBV7-2, the J gene TRBJ1-2, with 7 bases aligning to TRBD1. V was clipped by 5 bases and J by 7 bases; unmatched bases: 13. The CDR3 spans 15 residues. Looked up from germline, CDR1 is SGHTA and CDR2 is FQGNSA. For the CDR3, the DNA is TGTGCCAGCAGCCTTTTCTCCGGGACAGTGGGTGGCTACACCTTC. As protein: CASSLFSGTVGGYTF. The whole variable domain, filled in from reference TRBV7-2 and TRBJ1-2, reads GAGVSQSPSNKVTEKGKDVELRCDPISGHTALYWYRQSLGQGLEFLIYFQGNSAPDKSGLPSDRFSAERTGGSVSTLTIQRTQQEDSAVYLCASSLFSGTVGGYTFGSGTRLTVV.

The CDR3 sequence is CASSFSAGSFLNEQFF. CDR3 nucleotides: TGTGCCAGCAGTTTTTCGGCCGGATCCTTCCTCAATGAGCAGTTCTTC. The rearrangement uses TRBV12-3 or TRBV12-4 and TRBJ2-1; D remains ambiguous. The CDR3 has 16 amino acids. The V gene lost 3 bases and the J gene lost 6 bases, with 18 bases spanning the gap.

The gene calls are TRBV2 and TRBJ1-4; D uncertain. There are 15 residues in the CDR3. The V and J ends lost 6 bases and 3 bases respectively, with 14 bases between them. The germline V gene encodes CDR1 SNHLY and CDR2 FYNNEI. In DNA, the CDR3 is TGTGCCAGCAGCGCAGGACTCGCGGCTAATGAAAAACTGTTTTTT. This gives the protein CASSAGLAANEKLFF.

V is TRBV7-2 and J is TRBJ1-6; D ambiguous. V was cut by 0 bases and J by 4 bases, with 10 bases left in between. The CDR3 consists of 16 residues. CDR1 and CDR2 (germline): SGHTA, FQGNSA. CDR3 protein: CASSLAGAAYNSPLHF. CDR3 DNA: TGTGCCAGCAGCTTAGCTGGCGCCGCGTATAATTCACCCCTCCACTTT.

This sequence joins TRBV20-1 and TRBJ1-5, with a possible D match to TRBD1 (5 bases). CDR1 is DFQATT and CDR2 is SNEGSKA in the germline V gene (reference sequence). V was pared by 6 bases and J by 3 bases, with 18 bases between. CDR3 length: 15 residues. In DNA form, the CDR3 reads TGCAGTGCCCAACCCCTCGGGGCCCACAATCAGCCCCAGCATTTT. Translation gives CSAQPLGAHNQPQHF.

This clonotype was picked up a small number of times. The rearrangement links TRBV12-3 or TRBV12-4 to TRBJ2-1, with 8 nucleotides matching TRBD2. The CDR3 contains 16 residues. J lost 4 bases, V lost 5 bases, and 10 bases had no gene match. Here the CDR3 DNA reads TGTGCCAGCAGTCCGCCCAGAGCGGGGGTGTACAATGAGCAGTTCTTC. It encodes CASSPPRAGVYNEQFF.